The next 14 T cell receptor beta chains were all read from a single sample in a study of blood T cells in healthy people across ages. The second PCR ran about 6 to 11 cycles with a sample-barcoded 5' primer and J-beta primers. Each CDR3 protein gets one entry after TCRdb re-called the 5' RACE reads with MiXCR. The sample lists over a million distinct CDR3 sequences; 45% were seen once. Sample: blood. The receptors originated from an older woman in good health.

DNA of the CDR3: TGTGCCAGCAGTGGTGTTGTCTTGGAGACCCAGTACTTC. It specifies CASSGVVLETQYF. The chain recombines TRBV2 with TRBJ2-5; no firm D call. From germline, CDR1 is SNHLY and CDR2 FYNNEI. The CDR3 totals 13 residues. Between the trimmed V and J ends, which lost 4 bases and 5 bases, there was a span of 11 bases.

The rearrangement links TRBV6-1 to TRBJ1-6; D not resolved. This CDR3 has 14 residues. Germline V gene data show CDR1 as MNHNS and CDR2 as SASEGT. The V and J ends lost 3 bases and 7 bases respectively, with 10 bases between them. The CDR3 nucleotides are TGTGCCAGCAGTGACGGACTTATGAATTCACCCCTCCACTTT. This sequence encodes CASSDGLMNSPLHF.

CDR3 DNA sequence: TGCAGCGCAGGACAGGGACGGGGCTACACCTTC. This sequence encodes CSAGQGRGYTF. The rearrangement joins TRBV29-1 to TRBJ1-2; 8 bases are shared with TRBD1. V lost 7 bases, J lost 8 bases, and 6 bases stayed unmatched. This CDR3 has 11 amino acids. The germline gives CDR1 SQVTM, CDR2 ANQGSEA.

This rearrangement joins TRBV30 to TRBJ2-3; a possible D gene is TRBD1 (6 bases). The V gene lost 1 base and the J gene lost 2 bases, with 7 bases spanning the gap. The germline V gene has CDR1 GTSNPN and CDR2 SVGIG (reference sequence). This CDR3 has 13 amino acids. The CDR3 region is CAWSAGDTDTQYF. The CDR3 nucleotides are TGTGCCTGGAGTGCAGGGGACACAGATACGCAGTATTTT. Using reference TRBV30 and TRBJ2-3 for the parts outside the CDR3, the full variable domain is SQTIHQWPATLVQPVGSPLSLECTVEGTSNPNLYWYRQAAGRGLQLLFYSVGIGQISSEVPQNLSASRPQDRQFILSSKKLLLSDSGFYLCAWSAGDTDTQYFGPGTRLTVL.

The V call is TRBV3-1, the J call TRBJ2-5; D not certain. The better agreement between TRBJ2-7 and the DNA end casts doubt on the J call. This CDR3 region has 16 residues. Germline-derived CDR1 and CDR2 are LGHDT and YNNKEL (reference sequence). CDR3 sequence: CASSPWIDGDDYEQYF. CDR3 sequence (DNA): TGTGCCAGCAGCCCCTGGATCGACGGAGATGACTACGAGCAGTACTTC.

The rearrangement joins TRBV12-3 or TRBV12-4 to TRBJ2-1, with TRBD2 matching 10 bases. The CDR3 loop spans 14 amino acids. V shed 6 bases and J 7 bases; nucleotides not matched to a gene: 6. Here the CDR3 DNA reads TGTGCCAGCAGGGCTAGCGGGAGAGGAAATGAGCAGTTCTTC. Translation gives CASRASGRGNEQFF.

The rearrangement joins TRBV6-1 to TRBJ2-4; tentatively, D is TRBD2 (6 bases). The J call is doubtful: the DNA matches TRBJ2-5 better. The CDR3 is 16 amino acids. Germline lookup yields CDR1 MNHNS and CDR2 SASEGT. In nucleotides, the CDR3 is TGTGCCAGCAGTGAATCGAGGGGACGGGGAGGAGAGACCCAGTACTTC. Its protein product is CASSESRGRGGETQYF.

The CDR3 DNA is TGTGCCAGCAGTGGGGTGGTGAACTACAATGAGCAGTTCTTC. This sequence encodes CASSGVVNYNEQFF. The chain carries TRBV28 and TRBJ2-1; D not certain. Trimming pared 5 bases from V and 3 bases from J, leaving 11 bases between. Per the germline V gene, CDR1 is MDHEN and CDR2 is SYDVKM. The CDR3 length is 14 residues.

The V gene is TRBV29-1, the J gene TRBJ2-7; weak D call: TRBD1 (6 bases). V was cut by 6 bases and J by 2 bases, with 20 bases left in between. The CDR3 runs to 15 residues. The germline gives CDR1 SQVTM, CDR2 ANQGSEA. The CDR3 nucleotides are TGCAGCGTCCGCGTTACCGGGACACGTACCTACGAGCAGTACTTC. Protein: CSVRVTGTRTYEQYF.

The rearrangement uses TRBV4-1 and TRBJ2-7; a weak D match, TRBD1 (6 bases). The V gene lost 0 bases and the J gene lost 7 bases, with 13 bases spanning the gap. Germline CDR1 and CDR2: MGHRA and YSYEKL. The CDR3 has 14 residues. The CDR3 protein is CASSQEQGLREQYF. In nucleotides, the CDR3 is TGCGCCAGCAGCCAAGAACAGGGTTTGAGAGAGCAGTACTTC.

The V and J genes are TRBV6-4 and TRBJ2-3; perhaps D is TRBD1 or TRBD2 (5 bases each). CDR1 and CDR2 from the germline V gene are MRHNA and SNTAGT. Trimming removed 6 bases at V and 7 bases at J, with 17 bases between. This CDR3 contains 14 residues. The CDR3 bases are TGTGCCAGCAGCCCCGGGACCCTGTCAAATACGCAGTATTTT. Translating it yields CASSPGTLSNTQYF.

This clonotype was picked up a small number of times. V is TRBV5-1 and J is TRBJ2-7; the D gene is possibly TRBD2 (5 bases). Germline V gene data show CDR1 as SGHRS and CDR2 as YFSETQ. There are 16 residues in the CDR3. Trimming pared 0 bases from V and 1 base from J, leaving 14 bases between. CDR3 amino acids: CASSLDPSPLSYEQYF. Here the CDR3 DNA reads TGCGCCAGCAGCTTGGACCCTAGCCCCTTATCCTACGAGCAGTACTTC.

This chain links TRBV10-3 with TRBJ2-5; 11 bases are a match to TRBD2. V lost 2 bases and J lost 11; bases outside the gene matches: 13. CDR3 size: 16 residues. Germline lookup yields CDR1 ENHRY and CDR2 SYGVKD. CDR3 sequence reads: CAISEEAVAGGFEQYF. In DNA form, the CDR3 reads TGTGCCATCAGTGAGGAAGCGGTAGCGGGAGGGTTTGAGCAGTACTTC.

This chain joins TRBV19 and TRBJ1-1; D gene ambiguous. The CDR3 extends over 12 amino acids. Germline V gene lookup returns CDR1 LNHDA and CDR2 SQIVND (reference sequence). V lost 3 bases, J lost 6 bases, and 8 bases lay in between. CDR3 residues: CASSIPGSEAFF. The CDR3 DNA sequence: TGTGCCAGTAGTATCCCGGGATCTGAAGCTTTCTTT.